The 17 T cell receptor beta chains below were found in one sample sequenced in a study of early T cells in non-severe SARS-CoV-2 infection (dated by TCRdb to about 2021). Libraries were prepared through 5' RACE. Instrument used: NextSeq 500. The raw public reads went through TCRdb reprocessing: fastp at Q25, MiXCR clone calling, in-frame beta chains kept. Rows merge per CDR3 protein into single entries with the most common DNA and genes. This sample comprises about 100,000 distinct CDR3 sequences, approximately 13% of them detected only once. The ten biggest clones cover under 2.5% of the sample. The specimen was whole blood. All receptors come from an adult who was a healthcare worker with PCR-confirmed SARS-CoV-2 infection or an uninfected control (not recorded which).

This sequence joins TRBV24-1 and TRBJ2-2; the match to TRBD1 covers 7 bases. V lost 9 bases and J lost 0; bases outside the gene matches: 6. The germline V gene has CDR1 KGHDR and CDR2 SFDVKD. The CDR3 totals 15 residues. CDR3 coding DNA: TGTGCCACCCAACGGGACAGCACGAACACCGGGGAGCTGTTTTTT. Protein: CATQRDSTNTGELFF.

Many counts were recorded for this clonotype. The J gene is TRBJ1-1, the V gene TRBV20-1; D is perhaps TRBD1 (6 bases). Trimming removed 7 bases at V and 2 bases at J, with 11 bases between. CDR3 length: 12 residues. CDR1 is DFQATT, CDR2 SNEGSKA, per germline (reference sequence). This chain's CDR3 is CSVRTANTEAFF. The CDR3 coding sequence is TGCAGTGTTCGGACAGCTAACACTGAAGCTTTCTTT.

There are a few counts of this clonotype. The chain employs TRBV29-1 and TRBJ2-3; weak D call: TRBD1 (6 bases). The CDR3 loop spans 12 amino acids. Germline loops: CDR1 SQVTM, CDR2 ANQGSEA. V lost 4 bases, J lost 4 bases, and 9 bases lay in between. CDR3 in amino acids: CSVGTGSDTQYF. CDR3 DNA: TGCAGCGTTGGCACAGGGTCAGATACGCAGTATTTT.

This clonotype has a count of ten or more. The chain recombines TRBV6-5 with TRBJ2-1, with 12 bases matching TRBD1. Germline V gene data show CDR1 as MNHEY and CDR2 as SVGAGI. Germline trimming cut 2 bases from V and 9 bases from J; bases unmatched to any gene: 5. The CDR3 totals 15 residues. The CDR3 bases are TGTGCCAGCAGTTACACGGGGACAGGGGGCCGTGAGCAGTTCTTC. As protein: CASSYTGTGGREQFF.

This clonotype was counted many times. The chain carries TRBV28 and TRBJ1-2; D is possibly TRBD1 (6 bases). Germline values: CDR1 MDHEN, CDR2 SYDVKM. This CDR3 spans 13 amino acids. Deletions cut 6 bases from V and 4 bases from J, with 12 bases between. In nucleotides, the CDR3 is TGTGCCAGCAGCGACGACAGGTTCTATGGCTACACCTTC. Its protein product is CASSDDRFYGYTF.

The CDR3 DNA follows: TGTGCCAGCAGTGTAGACACTGAAGCTTTCTTT. Its translation is CASSVDTEAFF. This sequence joins TRBV2 and TRBJ1-1; D uncertain. The CDR3 covers 11 residues. The ends were cut back, 4 bases at V and 3 bases at J, with 3 bases in the middle. CDR1 and CDR2 (germline): SNHLY, FYNNEI.

This clonotype was seen repeatedly, ten times or more. The CDR3 loop reads CASSFGGSGTEAFF. In DNA form, the CDR3 reads TGCGCCAGCAGCTTTGGGGGCTCGGGCACTGAAGCTTTCTTT. V gene TRBV5-1 combines with J gene TRBJ1-1; possible D gene TRBD1, 6 bases. The germline V gene encodes CDR1 SGHRS and CDR2 YFSETQ. Trimming took off 2 bases at V and 4 bases at J, with 12 bases between the two ends. The CDR3 runs to 14 residues.

This clonotype has ten or more counts. This chain joins TRBV6-6 and TRBJ2-3; TRBD2 matches at 8 bases. The V and J ends lost 6 bases and 0 bases, in that order; junction bases with no gene match: 8. CDR1 MNHNY and CDR2 SVGAGI come from the germline V gene (reference sequence). The CDR3 sequence is 16 residues long. The CDR3 here is CASSLAGGASTDTQYF. In DNA form, the CDR3 reads TGTGCCAGCAGCCTTGCCGGGGGGGCGAGCACAGATACGCAGTATTTT.

In this sample, this clonotype turned up a few times. The chain uses TRBV6-2 or TRBV6-3 and TRBJ2-5; tentative D call: TRBD1 (6 bases). V was clipped by 7 bases and J by 5 bases, with 17 bases between them. Per germline, CDR1 MNHEY and CDR2 SVGEGT. CDR3 size: 14 residues. The CDR3 DNA reads TGTGCCAGCAAGAGGGGGTCCCAGGCGGAGACCCAGTACTTC. This translates into CASKRGSQAETQYF.

This clonotype was counted ten times or more. Here the CDR3 DNA reads TGCGCCAGCAGCTCCGGGACGGATAACAATGAGCAGTTCTTC. Residues: CASSSGTDNNEQFF. The chain recombines TRBV5-1 with TRBJ2-1, with D perhaps being TRBD1 or TRBD2 (5 bases each). Trimming shortened V by 3 bases and J by 5 bases, and 12 bases separated the two germline ends. CDR3 size: 14 residues. The germline V gene encodes CDR1 SGHRS and CDR2 YFSETQ.

This clonotype has ten or more counts. The chain couples TRBV6-6 to TRBJ1-5, with D tentatively TRBD1 (5 bases). Germline-derived CDR1 and CDR2 are MNHNY and SVGAGI (reference sequence). The V and J ends lost 2 bases and 2 bases respectively, with 10 bases between them. The CDR3 runs to 15 residues. Here the CDR3 reads CASSYDGGGNQPQHF. The CDR3 nucleotides are TGTGCCAGCAGTTACGACGGGGGTGGCAATCAGCCCCAGCATTTT.

This clonotype was recorded a few times. The rearrangement uses TRBV20-1 and TRBJ1-1; D gene uncertain. The CDR3 contains 14 residues. The germline gives CDR1 DFQATT, CDR2 SNEGSKA (reference sequence). The V gene lost 0 bases and the J gene lost 3 bases, with 11 bases spanning the gap. The CDR3 DNA is TGCAGTGCTAGAGATATCCAGGAGGACACTGAAGCTTTCTTT. Translation gives CSARDIQEDTEAFF.

This chain uses TRBV5-4 with TRBJ2-1, with 15 bases identical to TRBD2. The ends lost 4 bases at V and 2 bases at J; junction bases unmatched: 4. This CDR3 region has 17 residues. The germline V gene encodes CDR1 SGHNT and CDR2 YYREEE (reference sequence). This CDR3 is CASSGRTSGGAYNEQFF. CDR3 sequence (DNA): TGTGCCAGCAGCGGCAGGACTAGCGGGGGGGCCTACAATGAGCAGTTCTTC.

This clonotype has only a few counts. The chain couples TRBV5-1 to TRBJ1-2; unclear D gene. V was cut by 3 bases and J by 2 bases, with 5 bases left in between. This CDR3 spans 12 amino acids. Per the germline V gene, CDR1 is SGHRS and CDR2 is YFSETQ. In DNA form, the CDR3 reads TGCGCCAGCAGCTCGGACAACTATGGCTACACCTTC. Encoded protein: CASSSDNYGYTF. Using reference TRBV5-1 and TRBJ1-2 for the parts outside the CDR3, the full variable domain is KAGVTQTPRYLIKTRGQQVTLSCSPISGHRSVSWYQQTPGQGLQFLFEYFSETQRNKGNFPGRFSGRQFSNSRSEMNVSTLELGDSALYLCASSSDNYGYTFGSGTRLTVV.

The J gene is TRBJ2-3, the V gene TRBV18; D is unclear. The CDR3 totals 13 residues. Germline CDR1 is KGHSH and CDR2 is LQKENI. V lost 1 base and J 5 bases, leaving 7 bases between the germline ends. CDR3 amino acids: CASSPRSGDTQYF. The CDR3 DNA sequence: TGTGCCAGCTCACCACGATCGGGAGATACGCAGTATTTT.

This clonotype was found a few times. The CDR3 loop is CASSHAGHIQETQYF. The CDR3 DNA reads TGCGCCAGCAGCCACGCAGGACACATCCAAGAGACCCAGTACTTC. V is TRBV4-1 and J is TRBJ2-5; D possibly corresponds to TRBD1 (5 bases). The V end lost 3 bases, the J end lost 1 base, and 12 bases lay between the germline ends. Germline CDR1 and CDR2: MGHRA and YSYEKL. This CDR3 has 15 amino acids.

Many counts were recorded for this clonotype. V usage is TRBV29-1 and J usage is TRBJ1-1, with 8 bases aligning to TRBD1. The CDR3 runs to 12 residues. V shed 6 bases, J shed 1 base, and the junction held 1 base outside the gene matches. CDR1 and CDR2 (germline): SQVTM, ANQGSEA. In DNA form, the CDR3 reads TGCAGCGTGGACAGGGCGAACACTGAAGCTTTCTTT. It encodes CSVDRANTEAFF.